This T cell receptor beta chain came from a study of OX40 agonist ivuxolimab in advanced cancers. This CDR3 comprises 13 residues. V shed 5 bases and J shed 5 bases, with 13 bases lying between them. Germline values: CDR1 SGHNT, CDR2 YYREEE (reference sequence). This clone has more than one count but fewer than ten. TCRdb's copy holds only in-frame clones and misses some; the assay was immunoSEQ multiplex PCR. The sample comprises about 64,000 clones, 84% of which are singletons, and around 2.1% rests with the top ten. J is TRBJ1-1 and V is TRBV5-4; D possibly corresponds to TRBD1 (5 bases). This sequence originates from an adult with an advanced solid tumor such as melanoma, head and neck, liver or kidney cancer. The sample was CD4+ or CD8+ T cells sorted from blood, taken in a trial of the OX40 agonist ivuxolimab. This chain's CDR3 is CASSSGLVTEAFF. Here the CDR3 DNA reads TGTGCCAGCAGTTCAGGGTTGGTTACTGAAGCTTTCTTT.